Listed below are T cell receptor beta chains from one sample, sequenced in a study of cytomegalovirus exposure and HLA in healthy donors. Using immunoSEQ multiplex PCR, the repertoire was profiled, and TCRdb retains in-frame clones only, with some absent. The data hold about 64,000 clones, with around 89% observed a single time. Sample: PBMCs. These receptor sequences come from a woman younger than 30 in good health and CMV-seronegative. The CDR3 runs from the conserved cysteine through the conserved F or W. The order of the fields is CDR3 length, clone size, V gene, J gene, D gene, CDR3 protein, CDR3 DNA. The D gene is left open where the match is weak. Expanded clones are given a class, and other clones once, few, many or no size at all.

14	NA	TRBV7-3	TRBJ2-2	NA	CASSPSGGARELFF	TGTGCCAGCAGCCCCTCTGGGGGGGCGAGGGAGCTGTTTTTT
16	NA	TRBV7-3	TRBJ2-1	TRBD2	CASSSSRLAGYNEQFF	TGTGCCAGCAGCTCATCCCGACTAGCGGGGTACAATGAGCAGTTCTTC
15	NA	TRBV19	TRBJ2-7	NA	CASSSAGTLSYEQYF	TGTGCCAGTAGTTCCGCCGGGACACTTTCCTACGAGCAGTACTTC
14	NA	TRBV27	TRBJ2-7	NA	CASSLGLDPYEQYF	TGTGCCAGCAGTTTGGGACTTGACCCCTACGAGCAGTACTTC
15	NA	TRBV2	TRBJ2-3	TRBD1	CASSNDRGGTDTQYF	TGTGCCAGCAGCAACGACAGGGGTGGCACAGATACGCAGTATTTT
16	once	TRBV23-1	TRBJ2-3	NA	CASSQSSAFGTDTQYF	TGCGCCAGCAGTCAATCGTCAGCGTTCGGCACAGATACGCAGTATTTT
19	NA	TRBV27	TRBJ2-1	TRBD2	CASSLDRMRSGGEGNEQFF	TGTGCCAGCAGTTTAGACAGGATGAGGAGCGGGGGGGAGGGCAATGAGCAGTTCTTC
12	NA	TRBV7-2	TRBJ1-1	NA	CASSAGPTGAFF	TGTGCCAGCAGCGCGGGACCGACGGGAGCTTTCTTT
14	NA	TRBV7-9	TRBJ1-5	NA	CASSLAGGNQPQHF	TGTGCCAGCAGCTTAGCGGGGGGGAATCAGCCCCAGCATTTT
13	NA	TRBV2	TRBJ1-3	NA	CASSRGSGNTIYF	TGTGCCAGCAGCCGCGGATCTGGAAACACCATATATTTT
17	NA	TRBV2	TRBJ2-1	TRBD2	CASSEPRLAGGHTEQFF	TGTGCCAGCAGTGAACCGAGACTAGCGGGAGGCCACACTGAGCAGTTCTTC
13	NA	TRBV19	TRBJ2-7	NA	CASSLGTRYEQYF	TGTGCCAGTAGTCTTGGTACGCGGTACGAGCAGTACTTC
13	once	TRBV29-1	TRBJ1-2	NA	CSVASEDNYGYTF	TGCAGCGTTGCTTCGGAGGACAACTATGGCTACACCTTC
12	few	TRBV7-8	TRBJ1-1	NA	CASQAQGAEAFF	TGTGCCAGCCAAGCACAGGGAGCTGAAGCTTTCTTT
16	NA	TRBV2	TRBJ2-1	TRBD2	CASSERLAGWYNEQFF	TGTGCCAGCAGTGAACGGTTAGCGGGCTGGTACAATGAGCAGTTCTTC
15	NA	TRBV6-1	TRBJ1-2	TRBD1	CASRITGGANYGYTF	TGTGCCAGCAGGATCACAGGGGGCGCAAACTATGGCTACACCTTC
18	NA	TRBV27	TRBJ2-5	TRBD2	CASAKGLAGRAAGETQYF	TGTGCCAGCGCAAAAGGACTAGCGGGGAGGGCGGCTGGAGAGACCCAGTACTTC
16	NA	TRBV19	TRBJ2-1	TRBD2	CASSPLAGGWDNEQFF	TGTGCCAGTAGTCCCCTAGCGGGGGGCTGGGACAATGAGCAGTTCTTC
16	NA	TRBV5-1	TRBJ2-5	TRBD2	CASSGRLAGVEKTQYF	TGCGCCAGCAGCGGAAGACTAGCGGGAGTAGAAAAGACCCAGTACTTC
15	NA	TRBV7-2	TRBJ2-2	NA	CASTFYGAGTGELFF	TGTGCCAGCACCTTCTATGGGGCAGGGACCGGGGAGCTGTTTTTT
18	NA	TRBV28	TRBJ2-1	TRBD2	CASRRIPASGYRDNEQFF	TGTGCCAGCAGACGAATTCCAGCTAGCGGGTATCGAGACAATGAGCAGTTCTTC
12	few	TRBV19	TRBJ2-7	NA	CASSMRGREQYF	TGTGCCAGTAGTATGCGGGGTAGGGAGCAGTACTTC
17	NA	TRBV4-1	TRBJ1-4	TRBD1	CASSQDLVFLTGEKLFF	TGCGCCAGCAGCCAAGATCTAGTTTTCTTGACAGGGGAAAAACTGTTTTTT
15	NA	TRBV6-5	TRBJ2-3	TRBD2	CASSYSGVLTDTQYF	TGTGCCAGCAGTTACAGCGGGGTCCTCACAGATACGCAGTATTTT
14	NA	TRBV5-6	TRBJ2-5	NA	CASRDKPGSETQYF	TGTGCCAGCAGGGATAAACCGGGAAGTGAGACCCAGTACTTC
14	NA	TRBV10-3	TRBJ2-7	TRBD1	CAISEPGQSYEQYF	TGTGCCATCAGTGAGCCGGGACAGTCCTACGAGCAGTACTTC
13	NA	TRBV5-6	TRBJ2-7	NA	CASRTNAAYEQYF	TGTGCCAGCAGGACGAATGCGGCCTACGAGCAGTACTTC
15	NA	TRBV5-1	TRBJ2-1	TRBD2	CASSPLGTSVYEQFF	TGCGCCAGCAGCCCCCTAGGGACTAGCGTATATGAGCAGTTCTTC
15	NA	TRBV4-2	TRBJ1-1	NA	CASSVTADMNTEAFF	TGTGCCAGCAGCGTCACGGCGGACATGAACACTGAAGCTTTCTTT
15	NA	TRBV2	TRBJ2-3	TRBD1	CASSEWDRGTDTQYF	TGTGCCAGCAGTGAATGGGACAGGGGGACAGATACGCAGTATTTT
16	NA	TRBV5-1	TRBJ2-3	NA	CASSLKGVLNTDTQYF	TGCGCCAGCAGCTTGAAAGGGGTCTTAAACACAGATACGCAGTATTTT
14	NA	TRBV30	TRBJ1-1	TRBD1	CAWSPSTGRTEAFF	TGTGCCTGGAGTCCCTCGACAGGGCGGACTGAAGCTTTCTTT
11	few	TRBV5-1	TRBJ2-1	NA	CASSSSNEQFF	TGCGCCAGCAGCTCTAGCAATGAGCAGTTCTTC
15	NA	TRBV9	TRBJ1-3	NA	CASSRLSAPGNTIYF	TGTGCCAGCAGCCGCCTTTCCGCGCCTGGAAACACCATATATTTT
16	NA	TRBV11-1	TRBJ2-5	TRBD1	CASSLDYGQDQETQYF	TGTGCCAGCAGCTTAGATTACGGACAGGACCAAGAGACCCAGTACTTC
12	NA	TRBV7-9	TRBJ1-1	NA	CAGGQRNTEAFF	TGTGCCGGAGGACAGAGGAACACTGAAGCTTTCTTT
14	NA	TRBV9	TRBJ2-5	TRBD1	CASSATGGHETQYF	TGTGCCAGCAGCGCAACAGGGGGCCATGAGACCCAGTACTTC
15	NA	TRBV6-6	TRBJ1-1	TRBD1	CASSYDRGSNTEAFF	TGTGCCAGCAGTTACGACAGGGGGTCGAACACTGAAGCTTTCTTT
15	NA	TRBV9	TRBJ2-3	TRBD2	CASTTSGVPADTQYF	TGTGCCAGCACCACTAGCGGGGTTCCAGCGGATACGCAGTATTTT
12	NA	TRBV18	TRBJ1-2	NA	CASSSRARGYTF	TGTGCCAGCTCCTCGCGGGCGAGGGGCTACACCTTC
14	few	TRBV19	TRBJ1-5	NA	CASRGDPSNQPQHF	TGTGCCAGCCGGGGGGACCCTAGCAATCAGCCCCAGCATTTT
13	NA	TRBV15	TRBJ2-1	NA	CATSSPQRNEQFF	TGTGCCACCAGCAGCCCTCAGAGGAATGAGCAGTTCTTC
14	NA	TRBV19	TRBJ1-5	TRBD1	CASRDSLSNQPQHF	TGTGCCAGTCGGGACAGCCTTAGCAATCAGCCCCAGCATTTT
14	NA	TRBV6-5	TRBJ2-3	TRBD2	CASSISGRRDTQYF	TGTGCCAGCAGTATTAGCGGGAGGAGGGATACGCAGTATTTT
15	once	TRBV2	TRBJ2-6	NA	CASRPRGFGANVLTF	TGTGCCAGCAGGCCCAGGGGTTTTGGGGCCAACGTCCTGACTTTC
15	NA	TRBV7-2	TRBJ2-5	NA	CASSLDSVSQETQYF	TGTGCCAGCAGCTTAGATTCAGTAAGCCAAGAGACCCAGTACTTC
14	NA	TRBV6-1	TRBJ1-1	NA	CASRAGALNTEAFF	TGTGCCAGCAGGGCAGGGGCGTTGAACACTGAAGCTTTCTTT
15	NA	TRBV4-3	TRBJ2-7	NA	CASSQGPTGSYEQYF	TGCGCCAGCAGCCAAGGACCGACAGGCTCCTACGAGCAGTACTTC
15	NA	TRBV7-8	TRBJ2-3	NA	CASSLLKGDTDTQYF	TGTGCCAGCAGCTTATTAAAAGGAGACACAGATACGCAGTATTTT
14	NA	TRBV5-1	TRBJ2-5	TRBD1	CASSLGTGRETQYF	TGCGCCAGCAGCTTGGGGACAGGGAGGGAGACCCAGTACTTC
19	NA	TRBV27	TRBJ1-5	TRBD1	CASSSTPGTGVYSNQPQHF	TGTGCCAGCAGTTCAACTCCCGGGACAGGGGTTTATAGCAATCAGCCCCAGCATTTT
14	NA	TRBV5-4	TRBJ2-7	NA	CASSFKGTTYEQYF	TGTGCCAGCAGCTTCAAGGGGACAACCTACGAGCAGTACTTC
14	NA	TRBV9	TRBJ2-7	NA	CASSPSGPGGEQYF	TGTGCCAGCAGCCCAAGCGGTCCCGGTGGAGAGCAGTACTTC
13	NA	TRBV5-1	TRBJ1-2	NA	CASSPGDIRGYTF	TGCGCCAGCAGCCCCGGGGACATTAGGGGCTACACCTTC
14	NA	TRBV9	TRBJ1-2	NA	CASSLQTANYGYTF	TGTGCCAGCAGCCTACAGACAGCCAACTATGGCTACACCTTC
10	NA	TRBV20-1	TRBJ2-1	NA	CSAFRTAGFF	TGCAGTGCTTTCAGGACTGCGGGGTTCTTC
14	NA	TRBV7-3	TRBJ2-7	NA	CASSTRGPPGEQYF	TGTGCCAGCAGCACAAGGGGCCCCCCCGGTGAGCAGTACTTC